The sequence of this T cell receptor beta chain was determined in a study of blood T cell repertoires in COVID-19. Assay used: immunoSEQ multiplex PCR; TCRdb lists only in-frame clones, some missing. The repertoire includes about 87,000 clones, roughly 86% of them detected once, and less than 6.5% sits in the top ten. The length of the CDR3 is 14 residues. With 5 bases removed from V and 4 bases from J, the gap between germline ends came to 14 bases. Germline V gives CDR1 MNHEY, CDR2 SMNVEV (reference sequence). The TCR was taken from a man aged 35 to 55 with acute or convalescent COVID-19. V is TRBV27 and J is TRBJ1-2, with D perhaps matching TRBD1 (5 bases). Material: peripheral blood. CDR3 sequence: CASSPLTDLYGYTF. The CDR3 nucleotides are TGTGCCAGCAGTCCCTTGACAGACCTCTATGGCTACACCTTC.